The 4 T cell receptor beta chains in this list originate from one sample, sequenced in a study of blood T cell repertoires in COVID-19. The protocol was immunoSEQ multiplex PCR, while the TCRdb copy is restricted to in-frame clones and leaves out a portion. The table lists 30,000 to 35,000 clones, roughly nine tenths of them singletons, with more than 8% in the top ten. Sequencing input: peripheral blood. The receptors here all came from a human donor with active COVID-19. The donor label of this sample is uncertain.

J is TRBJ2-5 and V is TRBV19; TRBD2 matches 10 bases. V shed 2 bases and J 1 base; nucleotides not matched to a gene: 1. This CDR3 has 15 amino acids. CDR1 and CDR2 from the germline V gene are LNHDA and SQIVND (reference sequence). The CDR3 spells CASSITSGAQETQYF. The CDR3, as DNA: TGTGCCAGTAGTATAACTAGCGGGGCCCAAGAGACCCAGTACTTC.

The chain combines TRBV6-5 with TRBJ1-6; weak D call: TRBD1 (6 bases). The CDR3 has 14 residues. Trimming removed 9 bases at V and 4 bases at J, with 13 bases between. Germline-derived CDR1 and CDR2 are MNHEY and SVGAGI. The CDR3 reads CASTGQTYNSPLHF. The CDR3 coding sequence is TGTGCCAGTACGGGACAAACTTATAATTCACCCCTCCACTTT.

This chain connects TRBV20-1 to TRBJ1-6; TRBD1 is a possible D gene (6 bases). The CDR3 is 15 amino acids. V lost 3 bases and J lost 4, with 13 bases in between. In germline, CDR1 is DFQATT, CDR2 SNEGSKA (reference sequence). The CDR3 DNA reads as TGCAGTGCTAGTGGGACTAGGGGGTATAATTCACCCCTCCACTTT. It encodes CSASGTRGYNSPLHF.

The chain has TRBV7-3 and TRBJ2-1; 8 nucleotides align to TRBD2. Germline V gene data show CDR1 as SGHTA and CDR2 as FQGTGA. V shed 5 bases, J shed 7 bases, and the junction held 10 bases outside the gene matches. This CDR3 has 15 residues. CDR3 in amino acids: CASSPGASGLNEQFF. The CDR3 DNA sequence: TGTGCCAGCAGCCCAGGCGCTAGCGGGCTTAATGAGCAGTTCTTC.